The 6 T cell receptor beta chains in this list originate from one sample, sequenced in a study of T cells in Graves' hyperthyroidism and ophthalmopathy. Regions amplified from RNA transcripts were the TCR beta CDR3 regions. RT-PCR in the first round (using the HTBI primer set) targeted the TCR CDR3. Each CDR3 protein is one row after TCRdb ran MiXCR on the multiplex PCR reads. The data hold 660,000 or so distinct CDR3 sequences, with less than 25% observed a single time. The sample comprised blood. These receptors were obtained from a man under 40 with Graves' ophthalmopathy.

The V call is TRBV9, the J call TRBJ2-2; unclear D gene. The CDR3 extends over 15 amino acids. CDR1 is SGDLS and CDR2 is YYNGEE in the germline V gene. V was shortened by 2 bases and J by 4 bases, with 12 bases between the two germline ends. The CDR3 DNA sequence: TGTGCCAGCAGCGTGGGCGCCTCCAGCACCGGGGAGCTGTTTTTT. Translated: CASSVGASSTGELFF.

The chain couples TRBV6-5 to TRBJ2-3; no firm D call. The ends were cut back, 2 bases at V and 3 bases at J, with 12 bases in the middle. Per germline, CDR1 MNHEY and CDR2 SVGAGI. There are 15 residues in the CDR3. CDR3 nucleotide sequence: TGTGCCAGCAGTTACGGGATGATGCGTACAGATACGCAGTATTTT. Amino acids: CASSYGMMRTDTQYF.

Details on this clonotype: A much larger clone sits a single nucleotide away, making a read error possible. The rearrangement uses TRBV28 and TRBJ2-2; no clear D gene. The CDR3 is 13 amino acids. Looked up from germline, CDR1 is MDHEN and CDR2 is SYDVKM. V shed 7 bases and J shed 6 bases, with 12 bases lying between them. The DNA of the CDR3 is TGTGCCAGCAATCGTGGTGGGCCCGGGGAGCTGTTTTTT. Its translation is CASNRGGPGELFF.

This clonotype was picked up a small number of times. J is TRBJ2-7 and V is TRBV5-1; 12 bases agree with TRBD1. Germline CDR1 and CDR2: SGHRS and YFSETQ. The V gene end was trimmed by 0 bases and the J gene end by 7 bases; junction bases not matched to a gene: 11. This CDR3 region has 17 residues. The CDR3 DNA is TGCGCCAGCAGCTTGGTCGCTACCCGGGACAGGGGGCTGGAGCAGTACTTC. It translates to CASSLVATRDRGLEQYF.

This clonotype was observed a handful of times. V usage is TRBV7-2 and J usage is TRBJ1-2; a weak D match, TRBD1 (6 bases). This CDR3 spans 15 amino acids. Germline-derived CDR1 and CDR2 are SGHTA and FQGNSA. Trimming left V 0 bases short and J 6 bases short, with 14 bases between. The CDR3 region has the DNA TGTGCCAGCAGCTTAGCGTTTGGGACAACGAATGGCTACACCTTC. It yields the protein CASSLAFGTTNGYTF.

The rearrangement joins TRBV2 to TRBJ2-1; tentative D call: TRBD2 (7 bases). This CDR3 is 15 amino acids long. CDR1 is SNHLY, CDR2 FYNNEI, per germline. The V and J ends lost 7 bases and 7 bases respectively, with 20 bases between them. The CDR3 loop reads CASTQSEGGPNEQFF. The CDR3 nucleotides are TGTGCCAGCACCCAATCGGAGGGGGGGCCAAATGAGCAGTTCTTC.